This T cell receptor beta chain was identified during a study of PD-1 blockade in classical Hodgkin lymphoma. Looking at the study overall: Intravenous infusions of nivolumab 3 mg/kg reached patients every 2 weeks.

Overall study results and limits: According to reports, newly diagnosed patients had lower baseline TCR diversity than healthy donors, and relapsed/refractory patients had lower baseline TCR diversity still. Factors driving the repertoire differences, possibly disease activity or prior therapy, remain undefined.

Germline CDR1 MNHEY, CDR2 SMNVEV (reference sequence). This CDR3 region has 18 residues. Trimming removed 2 bases at V and 4 bases at J, with 20 bases between. Clones were read by immunoSEQ multiplex PCR, and TCRdb kept only the in-frame ones, dropping some. This table has some 63,000 clones, roughly 90% appearing once. On this clone: Its cognate antigen is unknown.

The patients all showed relapse after autologous stem cell transplantation, while their brentuximab vedotin exposure varied. V usage is TRBV27 and J usage is TRBJ1-4; possibly TRBD1 for D (5 bases). Here the sequenced sample was peripheral blood mononuclear cells (PBMCs), taken at baseline. This TCR was recovered from a human donor with classical Hodgkin lymphoma. The CDR3 protein is CASSLIDPGDEGNEKLFF. The CDR3 DNA is TGTGCCAGCAGTTTAATCGATCCGGGGGACGAGGGTAATGAAAAACTGTTTTTT.